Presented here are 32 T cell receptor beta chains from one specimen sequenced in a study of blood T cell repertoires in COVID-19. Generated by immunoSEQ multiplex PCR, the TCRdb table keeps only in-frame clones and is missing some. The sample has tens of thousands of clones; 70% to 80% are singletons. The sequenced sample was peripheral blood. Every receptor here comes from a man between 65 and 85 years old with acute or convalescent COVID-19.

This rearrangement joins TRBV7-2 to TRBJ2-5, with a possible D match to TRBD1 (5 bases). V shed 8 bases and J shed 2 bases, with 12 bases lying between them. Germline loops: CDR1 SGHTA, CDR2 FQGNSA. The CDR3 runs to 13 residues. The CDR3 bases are TGTGCCAGCCTTCCCAGGGTTCAAGAGACCCAGTACTTC. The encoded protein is CASLPRVQETQYF.

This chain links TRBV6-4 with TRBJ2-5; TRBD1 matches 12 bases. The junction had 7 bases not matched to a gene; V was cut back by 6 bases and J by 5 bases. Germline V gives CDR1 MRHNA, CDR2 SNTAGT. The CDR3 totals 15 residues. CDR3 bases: TGTGCCAGCAGAAGGGGACAGGGGGCGGTGGAGACCCAGTACTTC. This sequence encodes CASRRGQGAVETQYF.

This chain's CDR3 is CATGTGFYGELFF. CDR3 coding DNA: TGTGCCACCGGTACGGGGTTTTACGGGGAGCTGTTTTTT. The chain carries TRBV24-1 and TRBJ2-2; a possible D gene is TRBD2 (5 bases). V lost 9 bases to trimming and J lost 7 bases, with 14 bases between them. The CDR3 sequence is 13 residues long. Per germline, CDR1 KGHDR and CDR2 SFDVKD.

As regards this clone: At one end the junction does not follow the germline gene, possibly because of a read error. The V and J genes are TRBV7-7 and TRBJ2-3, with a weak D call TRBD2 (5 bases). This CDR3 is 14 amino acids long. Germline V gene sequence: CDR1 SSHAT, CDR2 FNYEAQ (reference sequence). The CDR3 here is CASSLGGSEDTQYF. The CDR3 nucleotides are TGTGCTAGCAGCTTAGGAGGTAGCGAGGATACGCAGTATTTT.

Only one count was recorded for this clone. CDR3 protein: CASSVVGGGTQYF. DNA for the CDR3: TGTGCCAGCAGCGTAGTAGGAGGGGGCACCCAGTACTTC. The rearrangement uses TRBV9 and TRBJ2-5; D possibly corresponds to TRBD1 (7 bases). Germline CDR1 reads SGDLS; CDR2 reads YYNGEE. Trimming removed 0 bases at V and 8 bases at J, with 11 bases between. The CDR3 runs to 13 residues.

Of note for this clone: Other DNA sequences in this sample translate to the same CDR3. The chain's CDR3 is CASSPRGNTDTQYF. The CDR3 DNA sequence: TGTGCCAGCAGCCCGCGGGGGAACACAGATACGCAGTATTTT. This chain joins TRBV7-9 and TRBJ2-3; 7 bases line up with TRBD2. The CDR3 contains 14 residues. Germline V gene sequence: CDR1 SEHNR, CDR2 FQNEAQ (reference sequence). V was clipped by 5 bases and J by 2 bases; unmatched bases: 4.

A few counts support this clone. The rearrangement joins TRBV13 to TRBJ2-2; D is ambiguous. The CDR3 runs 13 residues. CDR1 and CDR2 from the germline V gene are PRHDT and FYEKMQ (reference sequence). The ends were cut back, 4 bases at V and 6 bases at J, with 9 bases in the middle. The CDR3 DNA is TGTGCCAGCAGCTCCTCCCGGTCCGGGGAGCTGTTTTTT. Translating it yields CASSSSRSGELFF.

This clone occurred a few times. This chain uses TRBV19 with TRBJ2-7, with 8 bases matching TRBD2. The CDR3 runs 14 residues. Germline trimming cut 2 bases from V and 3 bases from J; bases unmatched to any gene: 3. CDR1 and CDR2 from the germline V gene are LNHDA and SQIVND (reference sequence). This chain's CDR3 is CASSIIAGNYEQYF. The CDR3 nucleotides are TGTGCCAGTAGTATAATAGCGGGGAACTACGAGCAGTACTTC.

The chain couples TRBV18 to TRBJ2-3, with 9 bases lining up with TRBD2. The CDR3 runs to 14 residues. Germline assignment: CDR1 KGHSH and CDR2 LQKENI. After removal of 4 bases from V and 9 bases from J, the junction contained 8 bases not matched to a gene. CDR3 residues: CASSLGETSGTQYF. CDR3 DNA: TGTGCCAGCTCACTCGGGGAGACTAGCGGCACGCAGTATTTT.

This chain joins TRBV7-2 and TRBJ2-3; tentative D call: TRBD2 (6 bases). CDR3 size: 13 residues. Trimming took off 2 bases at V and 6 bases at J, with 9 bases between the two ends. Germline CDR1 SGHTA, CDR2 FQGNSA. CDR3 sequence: CASSLRDSDTQYF. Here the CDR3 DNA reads TGTGCCAGCAGCTTAAGGGACTCGGATACGCAGTATTTT.

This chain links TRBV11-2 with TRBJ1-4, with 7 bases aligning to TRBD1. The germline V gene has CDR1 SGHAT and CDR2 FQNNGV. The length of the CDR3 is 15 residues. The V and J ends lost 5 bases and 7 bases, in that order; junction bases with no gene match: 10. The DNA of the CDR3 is TGTGCCAGCAGCCCTGTCGGTCAGGGGGGTGAAAAACTGTTTTTT. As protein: CASSPVGQGGEKLFF.

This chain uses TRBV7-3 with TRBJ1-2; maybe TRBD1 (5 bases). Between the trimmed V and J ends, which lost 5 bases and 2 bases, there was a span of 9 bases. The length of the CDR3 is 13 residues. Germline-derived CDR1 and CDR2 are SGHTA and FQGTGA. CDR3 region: CASSPDKNYGYTF. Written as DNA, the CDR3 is TGTGCCAGCAGCCCGGACAAGAACTATGGCTACACCTTC.

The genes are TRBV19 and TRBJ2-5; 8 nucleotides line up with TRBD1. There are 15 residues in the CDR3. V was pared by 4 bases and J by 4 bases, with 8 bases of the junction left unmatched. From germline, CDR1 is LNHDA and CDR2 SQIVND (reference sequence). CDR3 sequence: CASSRAGGLGETQYF. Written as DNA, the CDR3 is TGTGCCAGTAGTAGGGCAGGGGGCTTGGGAGAGACCCAGTACTTC.

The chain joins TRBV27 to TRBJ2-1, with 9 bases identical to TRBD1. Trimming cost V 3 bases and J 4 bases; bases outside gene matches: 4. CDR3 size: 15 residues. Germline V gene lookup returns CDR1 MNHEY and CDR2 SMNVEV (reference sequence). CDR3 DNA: TGTGCCAGCAGTTTTCACGGGACAGGGTACAATGAGCAGTTCTTC. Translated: CASSFHGTGYNEQFF.

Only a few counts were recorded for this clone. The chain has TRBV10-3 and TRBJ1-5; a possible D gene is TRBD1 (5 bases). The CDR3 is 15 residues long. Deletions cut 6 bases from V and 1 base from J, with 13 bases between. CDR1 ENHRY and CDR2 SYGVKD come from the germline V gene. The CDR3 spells CAISRWEGSNQPQHF. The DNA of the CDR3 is TGTGCCATCAGCCGGTGGGAGGGGAGCAATCAGCCCCAGCATTTT.

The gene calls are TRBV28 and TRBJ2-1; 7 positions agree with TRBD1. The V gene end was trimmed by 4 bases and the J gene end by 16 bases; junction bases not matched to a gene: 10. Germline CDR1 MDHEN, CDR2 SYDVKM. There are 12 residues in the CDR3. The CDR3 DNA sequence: TGTGCCAGCAGTTCCCCGACAGGGCGAGAATTCTTC. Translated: CASSSPTGREFF.

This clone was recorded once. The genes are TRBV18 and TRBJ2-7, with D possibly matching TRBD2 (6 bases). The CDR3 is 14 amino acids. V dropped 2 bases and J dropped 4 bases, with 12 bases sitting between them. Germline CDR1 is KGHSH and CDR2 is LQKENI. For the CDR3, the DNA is TGTGCCAGCTCACCAACTAGCCTCATTTACGAGCAGTACTTC. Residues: CASSPTSLIYEQYF.

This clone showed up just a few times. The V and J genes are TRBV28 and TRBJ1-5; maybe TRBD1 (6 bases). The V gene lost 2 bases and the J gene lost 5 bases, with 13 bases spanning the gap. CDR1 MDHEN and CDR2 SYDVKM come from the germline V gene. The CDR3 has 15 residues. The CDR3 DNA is TGTGCCAGCAGTTTAGGCACAGGGTTGGATCAGCCCCAGCATTTT. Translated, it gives CASSLGTGLDQPQHF.

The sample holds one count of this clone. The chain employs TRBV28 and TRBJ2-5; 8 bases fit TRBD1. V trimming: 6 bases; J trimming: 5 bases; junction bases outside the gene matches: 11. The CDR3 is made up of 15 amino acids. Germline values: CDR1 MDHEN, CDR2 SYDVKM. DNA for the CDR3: TGTGCCAGCAGCCTACCGTCAACAGGGGGGGAGACCCAGTACTTC. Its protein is CASSLPSTGGETQYF.

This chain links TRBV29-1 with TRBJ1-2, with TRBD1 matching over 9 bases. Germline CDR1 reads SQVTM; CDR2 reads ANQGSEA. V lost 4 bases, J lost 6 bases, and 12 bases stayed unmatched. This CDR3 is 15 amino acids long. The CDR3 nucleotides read TGCAGCGTTGGAACGACAGGGGGAGTAGGCGATGGCTACACCTTC. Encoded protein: CSVGTTGGVGDGYTF.

The CDR3 sequence: CATSSLPGQGKGAYNEQFF. The DNA for the CDR3 is TGTGCCACCAGTTCTCTCCCCGGACAGGGGAAAGGTGCCTACAATGAGCAGTTCTTC. J is TRBJ2-1 and V is TRBV24-1; 9 bases agree with TRBD1. The CDR3 has 19 amino acids. Per the germline V gene, CDR1 is KGHDR and CDR2 is SFDVKD. With V trimmed by 6 bases and J by 2 bases, 16 bases remained unmatched.

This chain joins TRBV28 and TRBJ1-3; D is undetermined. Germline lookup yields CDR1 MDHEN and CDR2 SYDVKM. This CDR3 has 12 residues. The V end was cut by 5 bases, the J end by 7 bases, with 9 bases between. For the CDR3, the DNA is TGTGCCAGCAGTCCATCATTCAACACCATATATTTT. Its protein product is CASSPSFNTIYF.

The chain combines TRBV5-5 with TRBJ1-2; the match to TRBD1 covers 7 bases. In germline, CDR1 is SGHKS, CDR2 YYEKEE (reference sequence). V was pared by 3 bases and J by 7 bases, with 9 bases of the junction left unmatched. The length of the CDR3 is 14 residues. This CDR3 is CASSSNAGGTGYTF. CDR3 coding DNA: TGTGCCAGCAGCTCGAACGCAGGGGGGACTGGCTACACCTTC.

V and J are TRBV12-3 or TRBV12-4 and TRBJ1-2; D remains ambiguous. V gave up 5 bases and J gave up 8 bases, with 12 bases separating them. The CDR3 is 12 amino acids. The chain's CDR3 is CASSPGPPGYTF. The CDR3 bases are TGTGCCAGCAGTCCGGGTCCACCAGGCTACACCTTC.

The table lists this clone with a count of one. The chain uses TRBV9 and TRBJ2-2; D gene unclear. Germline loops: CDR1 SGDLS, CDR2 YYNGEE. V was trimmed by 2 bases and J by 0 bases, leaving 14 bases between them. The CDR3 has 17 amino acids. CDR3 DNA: TGTGCCAGCAGCGTCCGAACTGCCTTCGCGAACACCGGGGAGCTGTTTTTT. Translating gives CASSVRTAFANTGELFF.

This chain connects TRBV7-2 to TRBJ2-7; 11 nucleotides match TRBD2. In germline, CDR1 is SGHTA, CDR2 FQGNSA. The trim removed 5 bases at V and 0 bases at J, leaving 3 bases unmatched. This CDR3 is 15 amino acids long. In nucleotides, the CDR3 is TGTGCCAGCAGCCTTAGCGGGAGGGGCTCCTACGAGCAGTACTTC. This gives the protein CASSLSGRGSYEQYF.

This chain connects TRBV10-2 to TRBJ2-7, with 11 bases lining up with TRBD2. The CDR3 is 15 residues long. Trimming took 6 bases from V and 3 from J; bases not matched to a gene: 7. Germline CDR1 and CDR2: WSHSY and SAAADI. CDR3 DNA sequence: TGCGCCAGCAGAGCCTCCGGGACTAGCGGCTACGAGCAGTACTTC. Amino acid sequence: CASRASGTSGYEQYF.

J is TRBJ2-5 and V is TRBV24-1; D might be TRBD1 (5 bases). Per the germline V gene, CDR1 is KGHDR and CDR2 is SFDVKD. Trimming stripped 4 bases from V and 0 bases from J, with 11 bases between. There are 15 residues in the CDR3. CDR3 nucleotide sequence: TGTGCCACCAGTGACCCCAGGGCAGACCAAGAGACCCAGTACTTC. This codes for CATSDPRADQETQYF.

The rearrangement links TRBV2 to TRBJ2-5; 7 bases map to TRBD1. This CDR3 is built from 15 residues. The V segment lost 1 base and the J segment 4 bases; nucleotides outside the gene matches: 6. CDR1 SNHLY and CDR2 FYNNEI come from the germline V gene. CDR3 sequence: CASSEGTGAGETQYF. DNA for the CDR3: TGTGCCAGCAGTGAAGGAACAGGGGCCGGAGAGACCCAGTACTTC. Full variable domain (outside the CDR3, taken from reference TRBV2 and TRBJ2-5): EPEVTQTPSHQVTQMGQEVILRCVPISNHLYFYWYRQILGQKVEFLVSFYNNEISEKSEIFDDQFSVERPDGSNFTLKIRSTKLEDSAMYFCASSEGTGAGETQYFGPGTRLLVL.

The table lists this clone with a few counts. The CDR3 sequence is CASSVAHGDEQYF. CDR3 nucleotide sequence: TGTGCCAGCAGCGTAGCCCACGGGGACGAGCAGTACTTC. This sequence joins TRBV9 and TRBJ2-7; possibly TRBD2 for D (5 bases). The CDR3 loop spans 13 amino acids. CDR1 is SGDLS, CDR2 YYNGEE, per germline. Trimming left V 0 bases short and J 5 bases short, with 9 bases between.

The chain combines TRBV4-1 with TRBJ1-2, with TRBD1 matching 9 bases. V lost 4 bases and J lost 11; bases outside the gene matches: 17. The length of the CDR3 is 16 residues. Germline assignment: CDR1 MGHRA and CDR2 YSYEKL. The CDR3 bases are TGCGCCAGCAGCCCAGCCTTTACAGGGGGCCTAATGGGGTACACCTTC. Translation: CASSPAFTGGLMGYTF.

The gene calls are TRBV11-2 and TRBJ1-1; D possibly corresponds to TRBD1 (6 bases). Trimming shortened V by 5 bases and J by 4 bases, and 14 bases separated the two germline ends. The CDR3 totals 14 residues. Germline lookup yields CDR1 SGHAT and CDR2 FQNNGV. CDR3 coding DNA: TGTGCCAGCAGCCCGACAGGAGGTATCACTGAAGCTTTCTTT. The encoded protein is CASSPTGGITEAFF.